The 5 T cell receptor beta chains reported below all come from one sample, sequenced in a study of beta chain features in type 1 diabetes. Expressed TCRB transcripts were sequenced after all isolated RNA was converted to cDNA. TCRdb's copy holds only in-frame clones and misses some; the assay was immunoSEQ multiplex PCR. This table has 110,000 to 150,000 clones, 9% to 9.5% appearing once. Input material: central memory CD4+ T cells from blood. The receptors here all came from a man aged 18 to 30 in good health.

The chain uses TRBV30 and TRBJ2-3, with D maybe TRBD1 (5 bases). Germline CDR1 GTSNPN, CDR2 SVGIG (reference sequence). The CDR3 is made up of 12 amino acids. Trimming took off 0 bases at V and 5 bases at J, with 6 bases between the two ends. The CDR3 nucleotides are TGTGCCTGGAGTGTACAGGAAGATACGCAGTATTTT. It codes for CAWSVQEDTQYF.

This clone was recorded at least ten times. The rearrangement uses TRBV18 and TRBJ2-3; TRBD2 matches 9 bases. The CDR3 extends over 16 amino acids. Trimming took 4 bases from V and 6 from J; bases not matched to a gene: 11. Germline lookup yields CDR1 KGHSH and CDR2 LQKENI. The CDR3 DNA reads as TGTGCCAGCTCACGAACGAGCGGGGGGCGAGCCGATACGCAGTATTTT. Translating it yields CASSRTSGGRADTQYF.

The chain combines TRBV9 with TRBJ1-2; TRBD1 matches 10 bases. V shed 0 bases and J 6 bases; nucleotides not matched to a gene: 5. This CDR3 has 15 residues. CDR1 and CDR2 (germline): SGDLS, YYNGEE. This chain's CDR3 is CASSVGGQGRDGYTF. The CDR3 DNA follows: TGTGCCAGCAGCGTAGGGGGACAGGGGCGGGATGGCTACACCTTC. The entire variable domain, with the rest obtained from reference TRBV9 and TRBJ1-2, is as follows: DSGVTQTPKHLITATGQRVTLRCSPRSGDLSVYWYQQSLDQGLQFLIQYYNGEERAKGNILERFSAQQFPDLHSELNLSSLELGDSALYFCASSVGGQGRDGYTFGSGTRLTVV.

This clone was observed a handful of times. The chain employs TRBV7-2 and TRBJ1-2; 9 bases fit TRBD1. Looked up from germline, CDR1 is SGHTA and CDR2 is FQGNSA. V shed 2 bases and J 8 bases; nucleotides not matched to a gene: 12. The CDR3 totals 16 residues. This CDR3 reads CASSLPGTGRSGGYTF. The CDR3 DNA reads as TGTGCCAGCAGCTTACCCGGGACAGGGAGGTCCGGGGGCTACACCTTC.

This clone was picked up a small number of times. CDR3 sequence (DNA): TGTGCCAGCAGCTTCAGCGGTCCCGCTAAGGATGGCTACACCTTC. It is translated as CASSFSGPAKDGYTF. V usage is TRBV7-3 and J usage is TRBJ1-2; D unclear. The germline V and J ends were trimmed by 3 bases and 6 bases, with 17 bases remaining between them. The CDR3 covers 15 residues. The V gene's germline CDR1 is SGHTA and CDR2 FQGTGA.